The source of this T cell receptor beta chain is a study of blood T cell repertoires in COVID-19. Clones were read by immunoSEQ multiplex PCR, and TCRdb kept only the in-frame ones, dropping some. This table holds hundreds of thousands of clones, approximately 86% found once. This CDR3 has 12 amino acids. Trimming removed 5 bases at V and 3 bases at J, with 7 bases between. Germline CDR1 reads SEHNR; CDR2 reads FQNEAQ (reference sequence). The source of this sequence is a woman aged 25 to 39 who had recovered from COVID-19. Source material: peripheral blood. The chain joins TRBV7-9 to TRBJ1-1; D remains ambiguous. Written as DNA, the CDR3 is TGTGCCAGCAGCCGCCGGGACACTGAAGCTTTCTTT. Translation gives CASSRRDTEAFF.